Detailed here is one TCR beta chain. One junction end disagrees with the germline gene, perhaps due to a read error. The read is 3 residues too short to cover the CDR3 end, so that end is filled in from the germline J gene. The data derive from a study of T cells in women clearing cervical HPV infection. Average input was around 1,300 ng genomic DNA for immunoSEQ TCR beta CDR3 amplification. Produced via immunoSEQ multiplex PCR; TCRdb's table is partial and in-frame only. In all, the sample yields about 30,000 clones. This CDR3 has 17 amino acids. Germline V gives CDR1 SGHRS, CDR2 YFSETQ. This clonotype originated in a woman between 18 and 75 years old with a cervical HPV16 infection that either progressed to CIN3+ or cleared (not recorded which). This sequence joins TRBV5-1 and TRBJ1-3; 9 bases fit TRBD1. What was sequenced was blood buffy coat. The covered CDR3 bases are TGCGCCAGCAGCAAGGAGGGGGACAGGGTGTCCGGAAACACT. Its protein product is CASSKEGDRVSGNT. The CDR3 in full is CASSKEGDRVSGNTIYF.